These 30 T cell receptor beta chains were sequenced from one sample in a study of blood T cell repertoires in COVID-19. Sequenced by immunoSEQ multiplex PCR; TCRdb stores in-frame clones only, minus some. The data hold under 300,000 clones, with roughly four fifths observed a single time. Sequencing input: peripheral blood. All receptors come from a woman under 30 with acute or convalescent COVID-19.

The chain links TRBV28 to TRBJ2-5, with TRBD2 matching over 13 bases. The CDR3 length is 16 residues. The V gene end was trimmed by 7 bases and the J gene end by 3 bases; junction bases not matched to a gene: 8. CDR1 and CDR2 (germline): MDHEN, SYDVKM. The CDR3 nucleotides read TGTGCCAGCACCAAAGGGGGGACTAGCGGGAAAGAGACCCAGTACTTC. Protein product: CASTKGGTSGKETQYF.

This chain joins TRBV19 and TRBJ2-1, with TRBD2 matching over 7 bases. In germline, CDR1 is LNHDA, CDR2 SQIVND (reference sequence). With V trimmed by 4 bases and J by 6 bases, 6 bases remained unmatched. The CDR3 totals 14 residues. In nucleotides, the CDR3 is TGTGCCAGTAGTAGGCTAGCGGCGATCAATGAGCAGTTCTTC. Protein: CASSRLAAINEQFF.

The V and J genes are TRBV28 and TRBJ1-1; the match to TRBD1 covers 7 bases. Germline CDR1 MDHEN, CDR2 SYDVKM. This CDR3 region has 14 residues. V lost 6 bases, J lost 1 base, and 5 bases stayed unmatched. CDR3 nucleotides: TGTGCCAGCAGCGCGGGACAGCAGAACACTGAAGCTTTCTTT. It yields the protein CASSAGQQNTEAFF.

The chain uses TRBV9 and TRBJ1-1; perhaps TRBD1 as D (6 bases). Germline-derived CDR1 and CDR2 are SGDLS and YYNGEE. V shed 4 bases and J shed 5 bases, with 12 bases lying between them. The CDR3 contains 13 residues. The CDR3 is CASSTRTGTEAFF. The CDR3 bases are TGTGCCAGCAGCACCCGAACAGGGACTGAAGCTTTCTTT.

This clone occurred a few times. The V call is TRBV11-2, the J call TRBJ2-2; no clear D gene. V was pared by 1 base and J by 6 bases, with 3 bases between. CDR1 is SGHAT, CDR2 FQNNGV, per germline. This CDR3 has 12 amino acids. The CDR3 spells CASSLAAGELFF. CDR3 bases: TGTGCCAGCAGCTTAGCGGCCGGGGAGCTGTTTTTT.

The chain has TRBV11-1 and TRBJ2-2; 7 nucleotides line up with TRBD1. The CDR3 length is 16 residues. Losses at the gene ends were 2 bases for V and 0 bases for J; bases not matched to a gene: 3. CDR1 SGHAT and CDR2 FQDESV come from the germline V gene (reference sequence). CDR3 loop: CASSLYQGANTGELFF. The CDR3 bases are TGTGCCAGCAGCTTATACCAGGGGGCGAACACCGGGGAGCTGTTTTTT.

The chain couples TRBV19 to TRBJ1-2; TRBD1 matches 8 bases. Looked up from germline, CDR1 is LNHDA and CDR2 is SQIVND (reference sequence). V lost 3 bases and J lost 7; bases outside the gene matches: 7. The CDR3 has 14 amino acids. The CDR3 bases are TGTGCCAGTAGTATCGATCGCGGACAGGGTGGCTACACCTTC. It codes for CASSIDRGQGGYTF.

CDR3 region: CASSREGYTF. In DNA form, the CDR3 reads TGTGCCAGCAGTAGGGAGGGCTACACCTTC. V gene TRBV28 combines with J gene TRBJ1-2; D ambiguous. Germline V gene lookup returns CDR1 MDHEN and CDR2 SYDVKM. This CDR3 has 10 amino acids. V lost 5 bases and J 8 bases, leaving 6 bases between the germline ends.

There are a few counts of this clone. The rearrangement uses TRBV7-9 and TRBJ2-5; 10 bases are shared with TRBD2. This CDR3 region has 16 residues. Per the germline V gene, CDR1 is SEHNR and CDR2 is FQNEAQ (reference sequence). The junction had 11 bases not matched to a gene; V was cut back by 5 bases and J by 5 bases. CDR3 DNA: TGTGCCAGCAGCCCACCGATAGCTAGCGGGAGCGAGACCCAGTACTTC. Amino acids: CASSPPIASGSETQYF.

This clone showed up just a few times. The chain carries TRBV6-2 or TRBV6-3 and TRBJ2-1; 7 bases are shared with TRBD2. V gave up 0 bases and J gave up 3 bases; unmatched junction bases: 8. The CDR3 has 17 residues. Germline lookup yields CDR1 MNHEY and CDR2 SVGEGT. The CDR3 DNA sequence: TGTGCCAGCAGTTACTCCCCGGCAAGCGGGATCTACAATGAGCAGTTCTTC. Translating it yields CASSYSPASGIYNEQFF.

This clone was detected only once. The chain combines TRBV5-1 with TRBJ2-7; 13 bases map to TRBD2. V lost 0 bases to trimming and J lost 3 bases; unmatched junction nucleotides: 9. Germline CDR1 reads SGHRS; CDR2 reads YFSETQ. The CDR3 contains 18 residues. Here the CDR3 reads CASSLAARTSGRGYEQYF. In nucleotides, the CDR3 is TGCGCCAGCAGCTTGGCGGCTAGGACTAGCGGGAGAGGCTACGAGCAGTACTTC. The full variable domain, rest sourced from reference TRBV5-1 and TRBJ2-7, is KAGVTQTPRYLIKTRGQQVTLSCSPISGHRSVSWYQQTPGQGLQFLFEYFSETQRNKGNFPGRFSGRQFSNSRSEMNVSTLELGDSALYLCASSLAARTSGRGYEQYFGPGTRLTVT.

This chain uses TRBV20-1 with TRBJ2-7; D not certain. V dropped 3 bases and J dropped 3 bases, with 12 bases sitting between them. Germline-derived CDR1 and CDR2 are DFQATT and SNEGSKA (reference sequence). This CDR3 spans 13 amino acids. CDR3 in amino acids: CSASRGFGYEQYF. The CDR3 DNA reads TGCAGTGCTAGTCGCGGATTCGGCTACGAGCAGTACTTC.

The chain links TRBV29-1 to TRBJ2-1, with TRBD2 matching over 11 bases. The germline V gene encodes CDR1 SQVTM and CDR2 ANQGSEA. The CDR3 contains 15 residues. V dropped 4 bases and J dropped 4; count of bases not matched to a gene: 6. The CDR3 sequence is CSVGPGTSGYNEQFF. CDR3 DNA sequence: TGCAGCGTTGGCCCCGGGACTAGCGGTTACAATGAGCAGTTCTTC.

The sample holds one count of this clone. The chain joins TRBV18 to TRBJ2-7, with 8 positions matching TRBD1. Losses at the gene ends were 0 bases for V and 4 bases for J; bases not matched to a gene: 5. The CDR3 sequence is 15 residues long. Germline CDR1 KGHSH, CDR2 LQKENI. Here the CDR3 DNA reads TGTGCCAGCTCACCACCACGGACAGGGCCTTACGAGCAGTACTTC. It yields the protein CASSPPRTGPYEQYF.

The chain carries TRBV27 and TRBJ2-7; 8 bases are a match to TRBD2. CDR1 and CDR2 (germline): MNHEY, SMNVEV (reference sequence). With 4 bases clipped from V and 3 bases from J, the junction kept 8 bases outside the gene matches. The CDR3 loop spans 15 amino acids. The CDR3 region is CASSSLAGSFYEQYF. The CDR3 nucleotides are TGTGCCAGCAGTTCTTTAGCGGGATCCTTCTACGAGCAGTACTTC.

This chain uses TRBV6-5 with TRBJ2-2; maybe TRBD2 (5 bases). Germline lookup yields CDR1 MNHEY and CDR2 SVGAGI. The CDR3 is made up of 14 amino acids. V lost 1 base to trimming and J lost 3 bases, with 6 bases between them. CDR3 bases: TGTGCCAGCAGTTACTGGACTCACACCGGGGAGCTGTTTTTT. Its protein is CASSYWTHTGELFF.

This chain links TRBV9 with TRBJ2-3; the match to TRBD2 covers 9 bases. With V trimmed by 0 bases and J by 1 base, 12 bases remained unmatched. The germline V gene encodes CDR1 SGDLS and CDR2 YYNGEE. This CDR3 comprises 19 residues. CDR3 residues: CASSVGRGSGSGGTDTQYF. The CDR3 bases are TGTGCCAGCAGCGTAGGTAGGGGTAGCGGGAGCGGAGGCACAGATACGCAGTATTTT.

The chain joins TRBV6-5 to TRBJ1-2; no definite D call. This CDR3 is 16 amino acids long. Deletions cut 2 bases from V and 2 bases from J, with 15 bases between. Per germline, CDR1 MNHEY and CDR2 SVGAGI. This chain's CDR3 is CASSYRYRNLNYGYTF. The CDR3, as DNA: TGTGCCAGCAGTTACCGATACAGAAACCTCAACTATGGCTACACCTTC.

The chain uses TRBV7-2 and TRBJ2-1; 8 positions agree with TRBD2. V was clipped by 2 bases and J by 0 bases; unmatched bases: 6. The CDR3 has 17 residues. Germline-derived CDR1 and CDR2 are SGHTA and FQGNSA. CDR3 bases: TGTGCCAGCAGCTTATTTCTCGGGGGGGCCTCCTACAATGAGCAGTTCTTC. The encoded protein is CASSLFLGGASYNEQFF.

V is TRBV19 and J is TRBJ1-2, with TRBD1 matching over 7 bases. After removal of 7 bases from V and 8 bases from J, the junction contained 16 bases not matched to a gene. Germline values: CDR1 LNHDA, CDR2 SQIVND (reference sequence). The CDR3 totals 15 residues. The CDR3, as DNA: TGTGCCAGTATCCCTGGGGACAGCCGAGTCGACGGCTACACCTTC. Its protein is CASIPGDSRVDGYTF.

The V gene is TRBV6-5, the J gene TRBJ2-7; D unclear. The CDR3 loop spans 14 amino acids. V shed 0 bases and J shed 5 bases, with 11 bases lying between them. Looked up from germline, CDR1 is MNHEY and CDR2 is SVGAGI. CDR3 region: CASSYSSVFHEQYF. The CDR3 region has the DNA TGTGCCAGCAGTTACTCTAGTGTTTTCCACGAGCAGTACTTC.

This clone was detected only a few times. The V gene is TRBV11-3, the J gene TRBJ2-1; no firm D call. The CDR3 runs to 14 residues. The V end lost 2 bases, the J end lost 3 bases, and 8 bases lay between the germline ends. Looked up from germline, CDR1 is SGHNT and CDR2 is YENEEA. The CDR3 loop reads CASSLSNSYNEQFF. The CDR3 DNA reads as TGTGCCAGCAGCTTATCGAACAGCTACAATGAGCAGTTCTTC.

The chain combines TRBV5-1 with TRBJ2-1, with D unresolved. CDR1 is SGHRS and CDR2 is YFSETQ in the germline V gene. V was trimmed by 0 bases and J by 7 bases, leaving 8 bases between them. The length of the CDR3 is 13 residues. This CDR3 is CASSLVAANEQFF. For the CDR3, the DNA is TGCGCCAGCAGCTTGGTGGCTGCTAATGAGCAGTTCTTC.

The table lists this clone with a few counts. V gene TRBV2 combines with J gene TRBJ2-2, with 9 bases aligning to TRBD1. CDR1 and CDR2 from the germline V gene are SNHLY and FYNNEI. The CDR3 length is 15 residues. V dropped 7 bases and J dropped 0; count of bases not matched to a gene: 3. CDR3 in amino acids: CASNTGGANTGELFF. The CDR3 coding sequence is TGTGCCAGCAACACAGGGGGCGCGAACACCGGGGAGCTGTTTTTT.

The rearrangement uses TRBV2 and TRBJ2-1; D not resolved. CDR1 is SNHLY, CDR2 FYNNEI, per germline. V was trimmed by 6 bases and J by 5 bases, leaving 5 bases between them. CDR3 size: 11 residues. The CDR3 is CASSFHNEQFF. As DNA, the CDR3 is TGTGCCAGCAGCTTCCACAATGAGCAGTTCTTC.

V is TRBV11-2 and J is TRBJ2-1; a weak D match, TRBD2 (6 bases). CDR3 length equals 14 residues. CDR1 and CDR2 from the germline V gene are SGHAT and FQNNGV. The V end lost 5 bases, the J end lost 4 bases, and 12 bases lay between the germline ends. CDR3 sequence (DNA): TGTGCCAGCAGCGCGGGACGAGTATACAATGAGCAGTTCTTC. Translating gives CASSAGRVYNEQFF.

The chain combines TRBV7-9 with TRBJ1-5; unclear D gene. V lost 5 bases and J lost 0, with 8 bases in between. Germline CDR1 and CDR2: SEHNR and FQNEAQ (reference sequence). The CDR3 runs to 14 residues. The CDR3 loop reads CASSHDTSNQPQHF. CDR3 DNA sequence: TGTGCCAGCAGCCACGACACTAGCAATCAGCCCCAGCATTTT.

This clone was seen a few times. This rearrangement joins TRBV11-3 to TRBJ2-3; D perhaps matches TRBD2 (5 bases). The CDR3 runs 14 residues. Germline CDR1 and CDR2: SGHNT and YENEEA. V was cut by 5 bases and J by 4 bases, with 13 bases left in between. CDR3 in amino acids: CASSPRGVSDTQYF. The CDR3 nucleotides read TGTGCCAGCAGCCCCCGGGGTGTTTCAGATACGCAGTATTTT.

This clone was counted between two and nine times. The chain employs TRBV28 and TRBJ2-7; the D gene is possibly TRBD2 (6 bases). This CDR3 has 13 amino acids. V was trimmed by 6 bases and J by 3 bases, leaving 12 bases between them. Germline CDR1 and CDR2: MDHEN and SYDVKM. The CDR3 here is CASRPDGSYEQYF. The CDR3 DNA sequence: TGTGCCAGCAGACCAGACGGGAGCTACGAGCAGTACTTC. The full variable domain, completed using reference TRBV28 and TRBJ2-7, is DVKVTQSSRYLVKRTGEKVFLECVQDMDHENMFWYRQDPGLGLRLIYFSYDVKMKEKGDIPEGYSVSREKKERFSLILESASTNQTSMYLCASRPDGSYEQYFGPGTRLTVT.

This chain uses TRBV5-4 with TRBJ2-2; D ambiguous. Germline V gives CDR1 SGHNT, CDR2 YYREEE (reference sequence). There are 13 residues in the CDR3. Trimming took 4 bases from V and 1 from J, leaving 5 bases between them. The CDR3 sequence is CASSHMNTGELFF. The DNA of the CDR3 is TGTGCCAGCAGCCACATGAACACCGGGGAGCTGTTTTTT.